The entry below describes one T cell receptor beta chain. Its antigen is undetermined. Germline V gene sequence: CDR1 SGHNT, CDR2 YYREEE (reference sequence). Trimming removed 3 bases from V and 8 bases from J; junction bases left unmatched: 7. The CDR3 totals 14 residues. This entry is derived from a study of vaccination and CD4 T cells after COVID-19. Treatment given: approximately nine-day PBMC culture with coronavirus spike peptide pools or control peptides (ViraFEST assay). The study sequenced cultured CD4+ T cell DNA using the Oncomine TCR Beta short-read assay. Each CDR3 protein gets one entry after TCRdb re-called the PCR reads with MiXCR. In the table there are about 15,000 distinct CDR3 sequences, 21% of which are singletons.

The source was CD4+ T cells from blood, cultured in vitro, collected before SARS-CoV-2 vaccination. The chain carries TRBV5-4 and TRBJ2-1; 8 nucleotides line up with TRBD1. The receptor was isolated from a human donor who received a COVID-19 vaccine. The CDR3 DNA sequence: TGTGCCAGCAGCTCGAGGACAGGGATGGATGAGCAGTTCTTC. As protein: CASSSRTGMDEQFF.